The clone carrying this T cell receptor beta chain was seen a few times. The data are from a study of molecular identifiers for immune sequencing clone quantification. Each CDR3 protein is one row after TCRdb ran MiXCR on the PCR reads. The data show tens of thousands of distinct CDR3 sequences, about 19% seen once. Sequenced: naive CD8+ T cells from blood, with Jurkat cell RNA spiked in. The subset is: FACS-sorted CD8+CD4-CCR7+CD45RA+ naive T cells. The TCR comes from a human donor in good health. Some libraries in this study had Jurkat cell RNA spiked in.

The CDR3 DNA sequence: TGTGCCAGCAGCTTCTACGAGCAGTACTTC. Amino acid sequence: CASSFYEQYF. The chain has TRBV11-2 and TRBJ2-7, with unresolved D. This CDR3 has 10 residues. V lost 3 bases, J lost 3 bases, and 0 bases lay in between. Germline V gives CDR1 SGHAT, CDR2 FQNNGV.